The clone carrying this T cell receptor (beta chain) was picked up many times. The sample is drawn from a study of T-cell memory formation after mild COVID-19. Looking at the study overall: Among the donors, TCR clusters were largely specific to each donor.

One entry per CDR3 protein results from TCRdb running MiXCR on the 5' RACE reads. The sample lists 25,000 to 35,000 distinct CDR3 sequences, roughly an eighth occurring once. V lost 6 bases, J lost 6 bases, and 14 bases stayed unmatched. The CDR3 is 16 amino acids. This TCR came from an adult woman who had mild COVID-19 (a few samples of this study predate the infection). Cell type and time point are not known. This chain joins TRBV12-3 or TRBV12-4 and TRBJ2-5; 9 bases match TRBD1. The sequenced sample consisted of PBMCs or a T cell subset sorted from them (not recorded which). The CDR3 DNA follows: TGTGCCAGCAGCCCTGCCGCGCGGACAGGGGTTAAGACCCAGTACTTC. Translating gives CASSPAARTGVKTQYF.